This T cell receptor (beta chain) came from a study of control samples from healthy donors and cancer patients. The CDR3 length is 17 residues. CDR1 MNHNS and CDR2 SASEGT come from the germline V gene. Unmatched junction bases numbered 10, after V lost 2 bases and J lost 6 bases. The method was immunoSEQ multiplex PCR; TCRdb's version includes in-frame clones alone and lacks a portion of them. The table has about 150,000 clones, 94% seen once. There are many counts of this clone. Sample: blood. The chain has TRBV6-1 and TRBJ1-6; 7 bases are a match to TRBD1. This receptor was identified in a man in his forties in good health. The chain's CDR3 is CASSERAQTGSNSPLHF. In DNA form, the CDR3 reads TGTGCCAGCAGTGAAAGGGCCCAGACAGGGAGTAATTCACCCCTCCACTTT.